Listed here is a single TCR beta chain. Its matching antigen is unknown. This entry is derived from a study of response to subunit inactivated influenza vaccine. Study results and limitations: Authors proposed each seasonal influenza vaccination draws in few new T cells.

TCRdb fed the RT-PCR reads into MiXCR, producing one record per CDR3 protein. The profile shows about 700,000 distinct CDR3 sequences, approximately 15% of them singletons. The V gene end was trimmed by 3 bases and the J gene end by 4 bases; junction bases not matched to a gene: 8. Germline V gene sequence: CDR1 SGHRS, CDR2 YFSETQ. This CDR3 contains 16 residues. Source: PBMCs from blood, taken roughly 2 weeks before vaccination. This TCR was sampled from a man aged 45-65 years who received an inactivated influenza vaccine. V usage is TRBV5-1 and J usage is TRBJ2-1; TRBD1 aligns across 9 bases. In DNA, the CDR3 is TGCGCCAGCAGCTCCACAGGGGGCGCATGGTACAATGAGCAGTTCTTC. This encodes CASSSTGGAWYNEQFF.